This T cell receptor (beta chain) stems from a study of blood T cells in healthy people across ages. Alongside a J-beta primer mix, a sample-barcoded 5' primer served in a second PCR lasting roughly 7 to 11 cycles. In TCRdb, the 5' RACE reads were re-called with MiXCR into one record per CDR3 protein. Of hundreds of thousands of distinct CDR3 sequences listed, 48% are singletons. V shed 0 bases, J shed 11 bases, and the junction held 11 bases outside the gene matches. The CDR3 consists of 15 residues. Looked up from germline, CDR1 is LNHNV and CDR2 is YYDKDF (reference sequence). This sequence was found in a man aged 25-45 years in good health. This chain connects TRBV15 to TRBJ2-5, with 8 bases identical to TRBD1. The sequenced sample consisted of blood. CDR3 sequence (DNA): TGTGCCACCAGCAGAGATTTCGGACAGGGCAATGAGCAGTACTTC. Translated: CATSRDFGQGNEQYF.